What follows are 11 T cell receptor beta chains derived from one specimen sequenced in a study of blood T cell repertoires in COVID-19 (dated by TCRdb to the early 2020s). Library creation used the immunoSEQ multiplex PCR assay. TCRdb stores this immuneACCESS table with in-frame sequences only. Part of the clones is absent; in the studies checked, under half of the shortfall reflects unresolved V genes, and no reason is known for the rest. The table for this sample lists roughly 200,000 clones; approximately 83% of them were counted only once. The top ten hold about 4.4% of the sample. Sequenced input: peripheral blood. The receptor source for this set is a middle-aged man with active or convalescent COVID-19.

The J gene is TRBJ2-3, the V gene TRBV19; D might be TRBD1 (5 bases). V lost 3 bases and J 0 bases, leaving 10 bases between the germline ends. The CDR3 has 15 amino acids. In germline, CDR1 is LNHDA, CDR2 SQIVND (reference sequence). The DNA for the CDR3 is TGTGCCAGTAGTATTGACAGTGCTAGCACAGATACGCAGTATTTT. Amino acid sequence: CASSIDSASTDTQYF. Complete variable domain (other parts from reference TRBV19 and TRBJ2-3): DGGITQSPKYLFRKEGQNVTLSCEQNLNHDAMYWYRQDPGQGLRLIYYSQIVNDFQKGDIAEGYSVSREKKESFPLTVTSAQKNPTAFYLCASSIDSASTDTQYFGPGTRLTVL.

The rearrangement uses TRBV18 and TRBJ2-3; possible D gene TRBD2, 6 bases. Between the trimmed V and J ends, which lost 3 bases and 1 base, there was a span of 11 bases. CDR1 and CDR2 from the germline V gene are KGHSH and LQKENI. The CDR3 covers 15 residues. CDR3 nucleotide sequence: TGTGCCAGCTCACCTGTAGGGGAGGGCACAGATACGCAGTATTTT. Protein sequence: CASSPVGEGTDTQYF.

J is TRBJ1-5 and V is TRBV7-2, with 10 bases that match TRBD1. Trimming took 5 bases from V and 7 from J; bases not matched to a gene: 8. CDR3 size: 15 residues. Germline-derived CDR1 and CDR2 are SGHTA and FQGNSA. The CDR3 spells CASSPGTGERQPQHF. CDR3 DNA sequence: TGTGCCAGCAGCCCCGGGACAGGGGAAAGGCAGCCCCAGCATTTT.

The genes are TRBV18 and TRBJ2-5; TRBD2 is a possible D gene (6 bases). V was cut by 3 bases and J by 5 bases, with 10 bases left in between. CDR1 and CDR2 from the germline V gene are KGHSH and LQKENI. There are 13 residues in the CDR3. CDR3 loop: CASSPVRGETQYF. DNA for the CDR3: TGTGCCAGCTCACCTGTTCGGGGGGAGACCCAGTACTTC.

The rearrangement joins TRBV7-6 to TRBJ1-1; possibly TRBD1 for D (5 bases). Germline CDR1 SGHVS, CDR2 FNYEAQ. Trimming took 4 bases from V and 5 from J, leaving 14 bases between them. The CDR3 sequence is 14 residues long. The CDR3 DNA reads TGTGCCAGCAGCTATGGGCTGGGGGGGACTGAAGCTTTCTTT. It is translated as CASSYGLGGTEAFF.

This clone was detected only once. The CDR3 DNA reads as TGTGCCAGCAGCCAGCTCGGACAGGAAAATGAAAAACTGTTTTTT. Translation: CASSQLGQENEKLFF. This chain links TRBV7-9 with TRBJ1-4; TRBD1 matches at 7 bases. The CDR3 sequence is 15 residues long. J lost 5 bases, V lost 5 bases, and 8 bases had no gene match. CDR1 is SEHNR, CDR2 FQNEAQ, per germline (reference sequence). Combining the CDR3 with reference TRBV7-9 and TRBJ1-4 gives the whole variable domain DTGVSQNPRHKITKRGQNVTFRCDPISEHNRLYWYRQTLGQGPEFLTYFQNEAQLEKSRLLSDRFSAERPKGSFSTLEIQRTEQGDSAMYLCASSQLGQENEKLFFGSGTQLSVL.

This clone was recorded only once. The chain combines TRBV4-3 with TRBJ1-2, with unresolved D. This CDR3 contains 15 residues. Trimming stripped 0 bases from V and 4 bases from J, with 12 bases between. Germline V gene sequence: CDR1 LGHNA, CDR2 YSLEER. CDR3 in DNA: TGCGCCAGCAGCCAAGAGATAACAGTCCCCTATGGCTACACCTTC. It yields the protein CASSQEITVPYGYTF.

The genes are TRBV7-9 and TRBJ1-2; D is uncertain. The CDR3 consists of 13 residues. V lost 2 bases and J lost 2, with 6 bases in between. Per the germline V gene, CDR1 is SEHNR and CDR2 is FQNEAQ (reference sequence). The CDR3 DNA reads TGTGCCAGCAGCTTATTACAGAACTATGGCTACACCTTC. Its protein product is CASSLLQNYGYTF.

The CDR3 nucleotides are TGTGCCTGGAGTGTCGGGCAGGGGGAGGTCAATGAGCAGTTCTTC. It is translated as CAWSVGQGEVNEQFF. The V and J genes are TRBV30 and TRBJ2-1; D possibly corresponds to TRBD1 (7 bases). The CDR3 runs to 15 residues. Per the germline V gene, CDR1 is GTSNPN and CDR2 is SVGIG (reference sequence). V was trimmed by 0 bases and J by 6 bases, leaving 15 bases between them.

This chain connects TRBV3-1 (or the pseudogene TRBV3-2) to TRBJ1-1; TRBD1 aligns across 9 bases. CDR3 length: 15 residues. Germline assignment: CDR1 LGHDT and CDR2 YNNKEL (reference sequence). V gave up 4 bases and J gave up 6 bases; unmatched junction bases: 9. The CDR3 nucleotides are TGTGCCAGCAGCCCTGCCGGGACAGGGTTGGCTGAAGCTTTCTTT. Translation: CASSPAGTGLAEAFF.

V and J are TRBV10-3 and TRBJ2-7, with 7 bases lining up with TRBD1. CDR1 and CDR2 from the germline V gene are ENHRY and SYGVKD. The CDR3 has 14 residues. The ends lost 0 bases at V and 7 bases at J; junction bases unmatched: 6. CDR3 sequence: CAISESRQGYEQYF. CDR3 in DNA: TGTGCCATCAGTGAGTCTCGACAGGGCTATGAGCAGTACTTC.